A selection of T cell receptor beta chains follows, all from one sample in a study of CD8+ T cells in alopecia areata. The data were produced by immunoSEQ multiplex PCR, yet TCRdb's version contains in-frame clones alone and is incomplete. This table has more than 90,000 clones, approximately 63% appearing once. The source was CD8+ T cells sorted from blood, collected at approximately week 60, from a patient treated with tofacitinib. These receptors all stem from a human donor with alopecia areata. Both conserved end residues are trimmed from each CDR3. Some rows mark clone size as missing; the rest say once, few, many or name a class of expanded clone.

clone size,V gene,CDR3 protein
.,TRBV29-1,SVEDGTGAGANVLT
few,TRBV19,ATQGENTGELF
.,TRBV27,ASWGGSAEAF
few,TRBV30,AWTVDRGHGYT
many,TRBV11-2,ASSLGWPASYGYT
.,TRBV30,AWSDPLTPTYGYT
.,TRBV27,ASSLRGPDTQY
.,TRBV29-1,SVEGGLAGGTDTQY
.,TRBV9,ASSAGGTDTQY
few,TRBV2,ASSGGDTDTQY
.,TRBV13,ASSQNDRAQY
few,TRBV29-1,SARTKLGSYEQY
.,TRBV11-2,ASSGGQGWYEQY
.,TRBV4-1,ASSQARGLNQPQH
.,TRBV6-5,ASSTSTGRITEAF
.,TRBV10-3,AISESGQGLTDTQY
.,TRBV15,ATSPLVTSTDTQY
.,TRBV19,ATTLGGSGANVLT
few,TRBV4-1,ASSQGGDSGYGYT
.,TRBV29-1,SVVVDEQY
.,TRBV13,ASRPSSSRGQGEKLF
.,TRBV5-6,ASSVGIDYEQY
.,TRBV7-9,ASSPGEVSYNSPLH
.,TRBV15,ATSLGAFVAGATYNEQF
.,TRBV11-1,ASSLSMRREQY
.,TRBV7-9,ASSLGGVETQY